This passage covers 19 T cell receptor beta chains from one sample sequenced in a study of identifying expanded T cells in peripheral blood. The protocol was immunoSEQ multiplex PCR, while the TCRdb copy is restricted to in-frame clones and leaves out a portion. The sample has over 100,000 clones; approximately 88% are singletons. Sample: blood. These receptors all stem from a person aged 18 to 75 in good health.

The J gene is TRBJ1-2, the V gene TRBV6-6, with D possibly TRBD1 on 5 matching bases. The length of the CDR3 is 15 residues. V lost 0 bases, J lost 6 bases, and 14 bases lay in between. The germline V gene has CDR1 MNHNY and CDR2 SVGAGI (reference sequence). This CDR3 is CASSYSRQGQDGYTF. Here the CDR3 DNA reads TGTGCCAGCAGTTACTCTCGGCAGGGTCAAGATGGCTACACCTTC.

The CDR3 DNA is TGCAGCGTTGGGTGGCAGCCGGGGGAAAAACTGTTTTTT. It yields the protein CSVGWQPGEKLFF. The rearrangement uses TRBV29-1 and TRBJ1-4; unclear D gene. Trimming left V 4 bases short and J 8 bases short, with 14 bases between. The germline gives CDR1 SQVTM, CDR2 ANQGSEA. The CDR3 extends over 13 amino acids.

The chain links TRBV7-2 to TRBJ2-5, with D perhaps TRBD1 or TRBD2 (5 bases each). The V end was cut by 2 bases, the J end by 1 base, with 11 bases between. This CDR3 has 15 residues. Germline CDR1 is SGHTA and CDR2 is FQGNSA. The CDR3 loop is CASSLMRGTQETQYF. The CDR3 DNA sequence: TGTGCCAGCAGCTTAATGAGGGGTACCCAAGAGACCCAGTACTTC.

This clone was observed once. The chain recombines TRBV2 with TRBJ1-5; D is possibly TRBD1 (6 bases). V dropped 6 bases and J dropped 7 bases, with 16 bases sitting between them. Per germline, CDR1 SNHLY and CDR2 FYNNEI. CDR3 length: 14 amino acids. CDR3 loop: CASRATGTGQPQHF. The CDR3 DNA reads as TGTGCCAGCAGGGCCACAGGGACGGGGCAGCCCCAGCATTTT.

V and J are TRBV7-2 and TRBJ2-7; D gene unclear. Germline CDR1 reads SGHTA; CDR2 reads FQGNSA. This CDR3 comprises 13 residues. V lost 3 bases, J lost 1 base, and 7 bases lay in between. CDR3 DNA: TGTGCCAGCAGCTTTAGGCCTTCCTACGAGCAGTACTTC. It is translated as CASSFRPSYEQYF.

This sequence joins TRBV18 and TRBJ2-3; D unclear. The germline CDR1 and CDR2 sequences are KGHSH and LQKENI. Trimming stripped 0 bases from V and 2 bases from J, with 9 bases between. The CDR3 length is 15 residues. CDR3 loop: CASSPPSTFTDTQYF. In DNA form, the CDR3 reads TGTGCCAGCTCACCACCATCTACTTTCACAGATACGCAGTATTTT.

The rearrangement uses TRBV7-3 and TRBJ2-4; perhaps D is TRBD1 or TRBD2 (5 bases each). The CDR3 is 15 residues long. Looked up from germline, CDR1 is SGHTA and CDR2 is FQGTGA. V was shortened by 2 bases and J by 2 bases, with 10 bases between the two germline ends. CDR3: CASSLGDGTKNIQYF. CDR3 nucleotides: TGTGCCAGCAGCTTAGGGGACGGCACCAAAAACATTCAGTACTTC.

The chain couples TRBV7-2 to TRBJ2-6, with a possible D match to TRBD2 (5 bases). Germline assignment: CDR1 SGHTA and CDR2 FQGNSA. The CDR3 sequence is 19 residues long. Trimming removed 4 bases from V and 3 bases from J, with 22 bases in between. This CDR3 is CASSSLITGNIFGANVLTF. CDR3 bases: TGTGCCAGCAGCTCGTTGATAACCGGGAACATTTTTGGGGCCAACGTCCTGACTTTC.

This chain links TRBV7-2 with TRBJ2-1; D is perhaps TRBD2 (6 bases). V was trimmed by 1 base and J by 5 bases, leaving 12 bases between them. The germline V gene encodes CDR1 SGHTA and CDR2 FQGNSA. This CDR3 region has 15 residues. CDR3 coding DNA: TGTGCCAGCAGCTTAGGCGGGGTAAGAAACAATGAGCAGTTCTTC. Its protein is CASSLGGVRNNEQFF.

The chain combines TRBV6-1 with TRBJ1-3; D ambiguous. Germline CDR1 reads MNHNS; CDR2 reads SASEGT. This CDR3 is 12 amino acids long. V lost 2 bases and J 7 bases, leaving 6 bases between the germline ends. This CDR3 reads CASSERRNTIYF. CDR3 bases: TGTGCCAGCAGTGAAAGACGGAACACCATATATTTT.

This chain joins TRBV7-3 and TRBJ2-6; D is unresolved. The CDR3 extends over 15 amino acids. Per the germline V gene, CDR1 is SGHTA and CDR2 is FQGTGA. Trimming cost V 4 bases and J 0 bases, with 7 bases left between them. In nucleotides, the CDR3 is TGTGCCAGCAGCTATATGGACTCTGGGGCCAACGTCCTGACTTTC. It is translated as CASSYMDSGANVLTF. The full variable domain, in which reference TRBV7-3 and TRBJ2-6 provide the parts outside the CDR3, is GAGVSQTPSNKVTEKGKYVELRCDPISGHTALYWYRQSLGQGPEFLIYFQGTGAADDSGLPNDRFFAVRPEGSVSTLKIQRTERGDSAVYLCASSYMDSGANVLTFGAGSRLTVL.

The chain carries TRBV5-1 and TRBJ1-1; TRBD1 aligns across 8 bases. Trimming at V came to 0 bases and at J to 5 bases, leaving 9 bases not matched to a gene. From germline, CDR1 is SGHRS and CDR2 YFSETQ. The CDR3 consists of 16 residues. CDR3 region: CASSLGQGITWTEAFF. The CDR3 DNA reads as TGCGCCAGCAGCTTGGGACAGGGGATTACGTGGACTGAAGCTTTCTTT.

A single count supports this clone. The chain is built from TRBV28 and TRBJ2-7; D might be TRBD2 (5 bases). Germline V lookup: CDR1 MDHEN, CDR2 SYDVKM. Trimming pared 7 bases from V and 3 bases from J, leaving 13 bases between. The CDR3 runs to 13 residues. The CDR3 DNA reads as TGTGCCAGCACCATCAGCGGCCTCTACGAGCAGTACTTC. This gives the protein CASTISGLYEQYF.

The gene calls are TRBV5-1 and TRBJ2-3; D unresolved. Germline CDR1 reads SGHRS; CDR2 reads YFSETQ. Trimming cost V 2 bases and J 0 bases, with 10 bases left between them. The CDR3 has 15 amino acids. The CDR3 spells CASSFGRPSTDTQYF. CDR3 bases: TGCGCCAGCAGCTTTGGGCGACCTAGCACAGATACGCAGTATTTT.

The chain combines TRBV28 with TRBJ2-1; TRBD2 matches at 15 bases. Losses at the gene ends were 8 bases for V and 0 bases for J; bases not matched to a gene: 8. Germline values: CDR1 MDHEN, CDR2 SYDVKM. The CDR3 is made up of 18 amino acids. The CDR3 region is CASAGLAGGPGSYNEQFF. For the CDR3, the DNA is TGTGCCAGCGCTGGACTAGCGGGAGGGCCTGGCTCCTACAATGAGCAGTTCTTC.

The chain has TRBV10-3 and TRBJ2-5; D unclear. Germline loops: CDR1 ENHRY, CDR2 SYGVKD. CDR3 length: 16 amino acids. Between the trimmed V and J ends, which lost 1 base and 2 bases, there was a span of 14 bases. CDR3 sequence (DNA): TGTGCCATCAGTGAGTGGTCAGGCGAGCGACAAGAGACCCAGTACTTC. It specifies CAISEWSGERQETQYF.

V and J are TRBV5-6 and TRBJ2-3, with a possible D match to TRBD2 (6 bases). The V gene's germline CDR1 is SGHDT and CDR2 YYEEEE. This CDR3 is 14 amino acids long. The V gene lost 0 bases and the J gene lost 1 base, with 6 bases spanning the gap. The CDR3 protein is CASSLGGGTDTQYF. CDR3 nucleotides: TGTGCCAGCAGCTTGGGGGGGGGCACAGATACGCAGTATTTT.

V and J are TRBV29-1 and TRBJ1-2, with 8 positions matching TRBD1. The CDR3 runs 15 residues. Germline V lookup: CDR1 SQVTM, CDR2 ANQGSEA. The junction had 11 bases not matched to a gene; V was cut back by 4 bases and J by 4 bases. CDR3 nucleotides: TGCAGCGTTGGAAGGGGACAGGCGGTTAGCTATGGCTACACCTTC. Translated, it gives CSVGRGQAVSYGYTF.

The chain joins TRBV7-8 to TRBJ2-6; tentative D call: TRBD2 (6 bases). Germline-derived CDR1 and CDR2 are SGHVS and FQNEAQ. Trimming removed 5 bases at V and 5 bases at J, with 25 bases between. The CDR3 totals 19 residues. The CDR3 nucleotides are TGTGCCAGCAGCCGAGAGCATCGGACTAATCTCTTTAGGGCCAACGTCCTGACTTTC. Translation gives CASSREHRTNLFRANVLTF.